These 30 T cell receptor beta chains were sequenced from one sample in a study of human T cells and chemical hapten exposure. Indicated time point: pre-sensitization, week 0. Noted treatment: therapeutic diphenylcyclopropenone sensitization with weekly scalp DPC. TCRdb redid the calling of the RACE reads with MiXCR, one entry per CDR3 protein. The table has 280,000 or so distinct CDR3 sequences, approximately 7.5% seen once. Sequences were derived from whole blood, sampled in connection with sensitization to the hapten diphenylcyclopropenone (DPC). Receptor source: a man aged 18 to 30 with alopecia areata. Some clones in this sample may be carry-over from other donors' samples.

Here the CDR3 DNA reads TGTGCCAGCAGTCGCCGACCTAGCGGGACACTTTACAATGAGCAGTTCTTC. It translates to CASSRRPSGTLYNEQFF. This rearrangement joins TRBV6-2 or TRBV6-3 to TRBJ2-1, with 9 bases fitting TRBD2. This CDR3 contains 17 residues. V gave up 5 bases and J gave up 4 bases; unmatched junction bases: 12. CDR1 MNHEY and CDR2 SVGEGT come from the germline V gene.

This clonotype came up a few times. The V gene is TRBV6-2 or TRBV6-3, the J gene TRBJ2-1, with TRBD2 matching 11 bases. CDR3 size: 17 residues. J lost 6 bases, V lost 2 bases, and 9 bases had no gene match. Germline-derived CDR1 and CDR2 are MNHEY and SVGEGT. The CDR3 DNA sequence: TGTGCCAGCAGTTACCCTCTAGCGGGGGGACTAATCAATGAGCAGTTCTTC. Its translation is CASSYPLAGGLINEQFF.

This clonotype was seen more than once but under ten times. This chain uses TRBV29-1 with TRBJ2-7, with D hard to call. Trimming stripped 5 bases from V and 2 bases from J, with 7 bases between. The CDR3 runs 11 residues. Germline lookup yields CDR1 SQVTM and CDR2 ANQGSEA. The CDR3: CSVMDAYEQYV. CDR3 DNA sequence: TGCAGCGTTATGGACGCCTACGAGCAGTACGTC.

This clonotype was seen many times. This sequence joins TRBV6-5 and TRBJ1-1; 7 bases line up with TRBD1. The germline gives CDR1 MNHEY, CDR2 SVGAGI. V lost 5 bases to trimming and J lost 0 bases; unmatched junction nucleotides: 3. The CDR3 extends over 14 amino acids. The CDR3 region is CASSTGVLNTEAFF. The DNA of the CDR3 is TGTGCCAGCAGTACAGGGGTTCTGAACACTGAAGCTTTCTTT.

This clonotype was counted only a few times. V and J are TRBV7-2 and TRBJ2-7, with D unresolved. V lost 4 bases and J lost 3, with 7 bases in between. The CDR3 totals 12 residues. The germline V gene encodes CDR1 SGHTA and CDR2 FQGNSA. CDR3 in DNA: TGTGCCAGCAGCTACGTTAACTACGAGCAGTACTTC. Protein sequence: CASSYVNYEQYF.

CDR3 amino acids: CSVREGQGKIFSGANVLTF. CDR3 DNA sequence: TGCAGCGTCAGGGAGGGACAGGGGAAAATTTTCTCTGGGGCCAACGTCCTGACTTTC. The chain recombines TRBV29-1 with TRBJ2-6; 10 bases fit TRBD1. V dropped 6 bases and J dropped 0; count of bases not matched to a gene: 14. The CDR3 covers 19 residues. Germline CDR1 reads SQVTM; CDR2 reads ANQGSEA.

This clonotype occurred a few times. The chain recombines TRBV7-9 with TRBJ2-2, with D perhaps matching TRBD1 (6 bases). There are 14 residues in the CDR3. Germline lookup yields CDR1 SEHNR and CDR2 FQNEAQ (reference sequence). Deletions cut 2 bases from V and 3 bases from J, with 7 bases between. The CDR3 sequence is CASSLQGHTGELFF. CDR3 nucleotide sequence: TGTGCCAGCAGCTTACAGGGGCACACCGGGGAGCTGTTTTTT.

The chain carries TRBV2 and TRBJ2-1, with 8 bases identical to TRBD1. The length of the CDR3 is 13 residues. V lost 8 bases to trimming and J lost 8 bases; unmatched junction nucleotides: 8. CDR1 is SNHLY and CDR2 is FYNNEI in the germline V gene. In nucleotides, the CDR3 is TGTGCCAGCCAATCGGACAGGGACGATGAGCAGTTCTTC. It encodes CASQSDRDDEQFF.

A few counts support this clonotype. The chain recombines TRBV6-6 with TRBJ2-2; TRBD2 aligns across 11 bases. CDR1 is MNHNY and CDR2 is SVGAGI in the germline V gene (reference sequence). The CDR3 covers 16 residues. Losses at the gene ends were 2 bases for V and 6 bases for J; bases not matched to a gene: 5. The CDR3 sequence is CASSYTRLAGPGELFF. CDR3 sequence (DNA): TGTGCCAGCAGTTACACCCGACTAGCGGGGCCCGGGGAGCTGTTTTTT.

The V and J genes are TRBV7-9 and TRBJ2-3, with D hard to call. There are 12 residues in the CDR3. Trimming left V 0 bases short and J 6 bases short, with 4 bases between. CDR1 and CDR2 from the germline V gene are SEHNR and FQNEAQ (reference sequence). The CDR3 loop reads CASSLAWDTQYF. The CDR3 DNA sequence: TGTGCCAGCAGCTTAGCCTGGGATACGCAGTATTTT.

In its sample, this clonotype was seen a few times. The rearrangement joins TRBV4-3 to TRBJ1-2, with D uncertain. From germline, CDR1 is LGHNA and CDR2 YSLEER. This CDR3 is 14 amino acids long. The V end lost 1 base, the J end lost 3 bases, and 9 bases lay between the germline ends. For the CDR3, the DNA is TGCGCCAGCAGCCAAGGTATCGGAGACTATGGCTACACCTTC. This gives the protein CASSQGIGDYGYTF.

This clonotype was counted between two and nine times. The chain has TRBV24-1 and TRBJ1-5, with D hard to call. The CDR3 covers 14 residues. From germline, CDR1 is KGHDR and CDR2 SFDVKD. V was clipped by 1 base and J by 11 bases, with 14 bases between them. This chain's CDR3 is CATSDFTTASAQHF. The DNA for the CDR3 is TGTGCCACCAGTGATTTCACAACAGCCTCGGCCCAGCATTTT.

Ten or more counts support this clonotype. This sequence joins TRBV12-3 or TRBV12-4 and TRBJ2-2; D is unclear. The V end lost 6 bases, the J end lost 4 bases, and 3 bases lay between the germline ends. The CDR3 loop spans 11 amino acids. Here the CDR3 DNA reads TGTGCCAGCAGCGGCACCGGGGAGCTGTTTTTT. Its protein is CASSGTGELFF.

The CDR3 here is CASSSVTGLNEKLFF. CDR3 coding DNA: TGTGCCAGCAGCTCGGTGACAGGGCTTAATGAAAAACTGTTTTTT. The chain joins TRBV28 to TRBJ1-4, with 7 bases that match TRBD1. The CDR3 contains 15 residues. V lost 6 bases, J lost 4 bases, and 8 bases stayed unmatched. The germline V gene encodes CDR1 MDHEN and CDR2 SYDVKM.

The chain couples TRBV9 to TRBJ1-1; D possibly corresponds to TRBD1 (5 bases). The CDR3 has 14 residues. Germline lookup yields CDR1 SGDLS and CDR2 YYNGEE. Trimming took 0 bases from V and 3 from J, leaving 9 bases between them. In DNA, the CDR3 is TGTGCCAGCAGCGTAGCTTGGGGGGACACTGAAGCTTTCTTT. Its translation is CASSVAWGDTEAFF.

J is TRBJ2-7 and V is TRBV4-1, with no clear D. Germline assignment: CDR1 MGHRA and CDR2 YSYEKL. Trimming removed 3 bases from V and 0 bases from J, with 9 bases in between. This CDR3 has 14 residues. The CDR3 is CASSQMVLSYEQYF. DNA for the CDR3: TGCGCCAGCAGCCAGATGGTACTCTCCTACGAGCAGTACTTC.

This clonotype showed up just a few times. The rearrangement joins TRBV3-1 to TRBJ1-1; TRBD1 matches at 8 bases. Germline CDR1 and CDR2: LGHDT and YNNKEL (reference sequence). V lost 4 bases and J lost 3; bases outside the gene matches: 7. The CDR3 contains 15 residues. This chain's CDR3 is CASSRDRGYDTEAFF. The CDR3 nucleotides are TGTGCCAGCAGCCGAGACAGGGGTTACGACACTGAAGCTTTCTTT.

The chain joins TRBV28 to TRBJ1-6, with D hard to call. CDR3 length: 15 amino acids. Germline-derived CDR1 and CDR2 are MDHEN and SYDVKM. V lost 6 bases, J lost 1 base, and 10 bases lay in between. The CDR3, as DNA: TGTGCCAGCAGCCCTCCGTCTTCCTATAATTCACCCCTCCACTTT. Protein sequence: CASSPPSSYNSPLHF.

This clonotype was counted ten times or more. This chain uses TRBV11-2 with TRBJ2-5; possibly TRBD2 for D (6 bases). This CDR3 has 16 residues. Germline V gene sequence: CDR1 SGHAT, CDR2 FQNNGV. Trimming stripped 5 bases from V and 1 base from J, with 17 bases between. Written as DNA, the CDR3 is TGTGCCAGCAGCCCTACCCGCTCGGGAGCCCAAGAGACCCAGTACTTC. Its protein product is CASSPTRSGAQETQYF.

This clonotype showed up just a few times. The chain uses TRBV5-1 and TRBJ2-1, with D perhaps given as TRBD1 or TRBD2 (5 bases each). Trimming removed 7 bases from V and 5 bases from J, with 25 bases in between. Germline CDR1 is SGHRS and CDR2 is YFSETQ. The CDR3 covers 17 residues. The CDR3 here is CASELNSMYRTDNEQFF. CDR3 nucleotides: TGCGCCAGCGAATTGAATTCAATGTACAGGACTGACAATGAGCAGTTCTTC.

This sequence joins TRBV6-2 or TRBV6-3 and TRBJ2-1; TRBD2 matches at 7 bases. CDR1 is MNHEY and CDR2 is SVGEGT in the germline V gene. The CDR3 contains 17 residues. After removal of 2 bases from V and 0 bases from J, the junction contained 7 bases not matched to a gene. The CDR3 reads CASSYGAGAHSYNEQFF. The CDR3 DNA is TGTGCCAGCAGTTACGGGGCGGGAGCCCACTCCTACAATGAGCAGTTCTTC.

This rearrangement joins TRBV9 to TRBJ2-1; no clear D. The germline gives CDR1 SGDLS, CDR2 YYNGEE. V was cut by 0 bases and J by 4 bases, with 11 bases left in between. The CDR3 is 15 amino acids. As DNA, the CDR3 is TGTGCCAGCAGCGTAGGGGGTCTAAATTACAATGAGCAGTTCTTC. Its translation is CASSVGGLNYNEQFF.

There are a few counts of this clonotype. The chain joins TRBV7-2 to TRBJ2-2, with 9 bases matching TRBD2. This CDR3 is built from 13 residues. Trimming cost V 1 base and J 10 bases; bases outside gene matches: 1. The germline gives CDR1 SGHTA, CDR2 FQGNSA. The CDR3 bases are TGTGCCAGCAGCTTAGGACTAGCGGAGGAGCTGTTTTTT. Its protein is CASSLGLAEELFF.

In this sample, this clonotype turned up many times. The chain is built from TRBV12-3 or TRBV12-4 and TRBJ1-3; possibly TRBD1 for D (5 bases). V was shortened by 6 bases and J by 0 bases, with 15 bases between the two germline ends. CDR3 size: 16 residues. For the CDR3, the DNA is TGTGCCAGCAGCCCGGTTGGGGGACTCTCTGGAAACACCATATATTTT. It is translated as CASSPVGGLSGNTIYF.

This sequence joins TRBV28 and TRBJ2-5; D unclear. The germline V gene encodes CDR1 MDHEN and CDR2 SYDVKM. Trimming took 3 bases from V and 3 from J, leaving 5 bases between them. CDR3 length: 12 amino acids. The CDR3 nucleotides are TGTGCCAGCAGTTTTGGGGAAGAGACCCAGTACTTC. Its protein is CASSFGEETQYF. The whole variable domain, remainder taken from reference TRBV28 and TRBJ2-5, is DVKVTQSSRYLVKRTGEKVFLECVQDMDHENMFWYRQDPGLGLRLIYFSYDVKMKEKGDIPEGYSVSREKKERFSLILESASTNQTSMYLCASSFGEETQYFGPGTRLLVL.

Many counts were recorded for this clonotype. Written as DNA, the CDR3 is TGCAGCGTTGAACTCGGCCGGACCCCCTGGGGTGGCACAGATACGCAGTATTTT. It encodes CSVELGRTPWGGTDTQYF. The chain carries TRBV29-1 and TRBJ2-3, with D hard to call. The CDR3 runs 18 residues. Trimming removed 2 bases at V and 1 base at J, with 22 bases between. In germline, CDR1 is SQVTM, CDR2 ANQGSEA.

This clonotype showed up just once. The gene calls are TRBV6-1 and TRBJ2-3; the D gene could be TRBD1 or TRBD2 (5 bases each). Trimming took 6 bases from V and 7 from J, leaving 20 bases between them. The CDR3 spans 15 residues. Germline V gene lookup returns CDR1 MNHNS and CDR2 SASEGT. CDR3 sequence reads: CASSRLGTDIHTQYF. The DNA for the CDR3 is TGTGCCAGCAGCCGCCTCGGGACCGACATTCATACGCAGTATTTT.

This clonotype came up many times. The rearrangement uses TRBV10-3 and TRBJ1-5; possible D gene TRBD1, 5 bases. Deletions cut 6 bases from V and 6 bases from J, with 12 bases between. CDR3 length: 13 residues. Germline CDR1 is ENHRY and CDR2 is SYGVKD. The CDR3 spells CAIRDSGSQPQHF. DNA of the CDR3: TGTGCCATCAGAGACAGCGGGAGTCAGCCCCAGCATTTT.

Ten or more counts support this clonotype. J is TRBJ1-1 and V is TRBV7-3; 9 bases are a match to TRBD1. V was clipped by 1 base and J by 8 bases; unmatched bases: 2. Germline CDR1 is SGHTA and CDR2 is FQGTGA. The CDR3 covers 13 residues. CDR3 sequence: CASSLIGQGEAFF. The CDR3, as DNA: TGTGCCAGCAGCTTAATTGGACAGGGGGAAGCTTTCTTT.

This sequence joins TRBV11-2 and TRBJ2-2, with a weak D call TRBD2 (6 bases). Trimming stripped 4 bases from V and 4 bases from J, with 13 bases between. CDR1 and CDR2 from the germline V gene are SGHAT and FQNNGV. The CDR3 is made up of 15 amino acids. CDR3 loop: CASSYSGRSTGELFF. CDR3 sequence (DNA): TGTGCCAGCAGCTACTCAGGGAGGAGCACCGGGGAGCTGTTTTTT.